These T cell receptor beta chains were read from a single sample in a study of blood T cell repertoires in COVID-19. Clones were read by immunoSEQ multiplex PCR, and TCRdb kept only the in-frame ones, dropping some. The sample lists 160,000 or so clones; roughly 93% were seen once. What was sequenced was peripheral blood. These TCRs come from a woman in her fifties or sixties with COVID-19, enrolled during active disease. The CDR3 runs from the conserved cysteine through the conserved F or W. D genes are given only for firm matches. Rows give clone size only sometimes, using once, few, many, or a class for an expanded clone.

d_call	v_call	j_call	clone_size	cdr3_nt	cdr3_aa
NA	TRBV7-9	TRBJ2-3	NA	TGTGCCAGCAGAAAGAACAGGGTGAGCACAGATACGCAGTATTTT	CASRKNRVSTDTQYF
NA	TRBV29-1	TRBJ2-7	NA	TGCAGCGTTGAGAGGGGAGGTAGCGACGAGCAGTACTTC	CSVERGGSDEQYF
NA	TRBV6-1	TRBJ2-7	once	TGTGCCAGCAGTGAATTCGAGGACAGCTACGAGCAGTACTTC	CASSEFEDSYEQYF
NA	TRBV15	TRBJ2-7	NA	TGTGCCACCAGCAGTGGTGACACCTACGAGCAGTACTTC	CATSSGDTYEQYF
NA	TRBV12-3/TRBV12-4	TRBJ1-1	NA	TGTGCCAGCAGTTTGTCCATGAACACTGAAGCTTTCTTT	CASSLSMNTEAFF
NA	TRBV3-1/TRBV3-2	TRBJ1-1	NA	TGTGCCAGCAGCCAAGAAGGGGCGAACACTGAAGCTTTCTTT	CASSQEGANTEAFF
NA	TRBV6-5	TRBJ1-3	once	TGTGCCAGCAGGGTGGGGGCAGGTGGAAACACCATATATTTT	CASRVGAGGNTIYF
NA	TRBV5-1	TRBJ2-2	NA	TGCGCCAGCAGCCCTAACCTAGGGGCCAGGGCGGACACCGGGGAGCTGTTTTTT	CASSPNLGARADTGELFF
NA	TRBV7-2	TRBJ1-1	NA	TGTGCCAGCAGCCGCCGGACCGGGATGGATACTGAAGCTTTCTTT	CASSRRTGMDTEAFF
TRBD1	TRBV18	TRBJ2-7	NA	TGTGCCAGCTCCCCCCGGGACAGGGTAATGGAGCAGTACTTC	CASSPRDRVMEQYF
NA	TRBV7-7	TRBJ2-2	NA	TGTGCCAGCAGCTTAGCAGGGGGGGCGTCTGGGGAGCTGTTTTTT	CASSLAGGASGELFF
TRBD1	TRBV6-2/TRBV6-3	TRBJ1-1	NA	TGTGCCAGCAGCCTGGACAGGGGGCGATACACTGAAGCTTTCTTT	CASSLDRGRYTEAFF
NA	TRBV5-8	TRBJ1-5	once	TGTGCCAGCAGCTTGCCCGGGAACTCTGGCAATCAGCCCCAGCATTTT	CASSLPGNSGNQPQHF
NA	TRBV9	TRBJ2-1	NA	TGTGCCAGCAGCGTAGATGATTGGGCCGCCGCTTACAATGAGCAGTTCTTC	CASSVDDWAAAYNEQFF
TRBD1	TRBV6-1	TRBJ2-1	NA	TGTGCCAGCAGTGAAACCGGACAGGGGGCGGGTGAGCAGTTCTTC	CASSETGQGAGEQFF
NA	TRBV4-3	TRBJ1-2	NA	TGCGCCAGCAGCCAAGTTTCAGGGGCGGCTAACTATGGCTACACCTTC	CASSQVSGAANYGYTF
TRBD1	TRBV6-2/TRBV6-3	TRBJ1-1	NA	TGTGCCAGCAGTATGCCACAGGGGGGGGTGAGCACTGAAGCTTTCTTT	CASSMPQGGVSTEAFF
NA	TRBV5-6	TRBJ2-7	NA	TGTGCCAGCAGCAGGGACTTCCGAAGCTCCTACGAGCAGTACTTC	CASSRDFRSSYEQYF
TRBD1	TRBV6-2/TRBV6-3	TRBJ1-5	NA	TGTGCCAGCAGCCTACAGGGGGCACGGTACAATCAGCCCCAGCATTTT	CASSLQGARYNQPQHF
NA	TRBV6-5	TRBJ1-1	NA	TGTGCCAGCAGTATTGGACAGATGAACACTGAAGCTTTCTTT	CASSIGQMNTEAFF
TRBD2	TRBV6-4	TRBJ2-2	NA	TGTGCCAGCAGTCCCCTAGCGGGGGGGCAAACCGGGGAGCTGTTTTTT	CASSPLAGGQTGELFF
NA	TRBV7-2	TRBJ2-7	NA	TGTGCCAGCAGCTTAGGAGGGCAGGTATACGAGCAGTACTTC	CASSLGGQVYEQYF
TRBD1	TRBV18	TRBJ1-1	NA	TGTGCCAGCTCACCCGGGACAGGGATGAACACTGAAGCTTTCTTT	CASSPGTGMNTEAFF
NA	TRBV30	TRBJ1-6	NA	TGTGCCTGGAGTGTATTGGAGTCGGCTGCTCGGGATAATTCACCCCTCCACTTT	CAWSVLESAARDNSPLHF
TRBD1	TRBV27	TRBJ1-1	NA	TGTGCCACCTCACCCGGGACAGCAACACGGAACACTGAAGCTTTCTTT	CATSPGTATRNTEAFF
TRBD1	TRBV5-1	TRBJ1-4	NA	TGCGCCAGCAGCTTGAGACAGGGGCATAATGAAAAACTGTTTTTT	CASSLRQGHNEKLFF
TRBD1	TRBV18	TRBJ1-4	NA	TGTGCCAGCTCACCACCCGGACAGGGTAGTGAAAAACTGTTTTTT	CASSPPGQGSEKLFF
NA	TRBV2	TRBJ1-2	NA	TGTGCCAGCACGGCAGGGTCCTATGGCTACACCTTC	CASTAGSYGYTF
TRBD1	TRBV5-1	TRBJ1-3	once	TGCGCCAGCAGCTTCGGACAGGGCTCTGGAAACACCATATATTTT	CASSFGQGSGNTIYF
TRBD1	TRBV10-3	TRBJ1-1	NA	TGTGCCATCAGTGAGTCAATTATACAGGGGTCTGAAGCTTTCTTT	CAISESIIQGSEAFF
NA	TRBV29-1	TRBJ1-1	NA	TGCAGCGTTGATCCAGGGCCTCTGAACACTGAAGCTTTCTTT	CSVDPGPLNTEAFF
NA	TRBV9	TRBJ2-5	NA	TGTGCCAGCAGCGCCTCCCAGTTTACGGAGACCCAGTACTTC	CASSASQFTETQYF
NA	TRBV21-1	TRBJ2-7	NA	TGTGCCAGCAGCAAAACCAGGACACACTACGAGCAGTACTTC	CASSKTRTHYEQYF
NA	TRBV7-9	TRBJ1-5	NA	TGTGCCAGCAGCGTTACAGGGTATCAGCCCCAGCATTTT	CASSVTGYQPQHF
TRBD1	TRBV4-2	TRBJ1-4	NA	TGTGCCAGCAGCCCAAACGACAGGGATGATGAAAAACTGTTTTTT	CASSPNDRDDEKLFF
TRBD2	TRBV3-1/TRBV3-2	TRBJ2-1	NA	TGTGCCAGCAGCCAAGGGCTAGCGGCCATGAATGAGCAGTTCTTC	CASSQGLAAMNEQFF
TRBD1	TRBV7-9	TRBJ1-4	NA	TGTGCCAGCAGCCTAAGCTATTCCGGGACAGGGAGTGAAAAACTGTTTTTT	CASSLSYSGTGSEKLFF
TRBD1	TRBV3-1/TRBV3-2	TRBJ1-2	NA	TGTGCCAGCAGCCCAATACAGGGGTATGGCTACACCTTC	CASSPIQGYGYTF
NA	TRBV18	TRBJ1-5	NA	TGTGCCAGCTCACCTAACCGGCCCGGGGGCAATCAGCCCCAGCATTTT	CASSPNRPGGNQPQHF
NA	TRBV5-4	TRBJ2-5	NA	TGTGCCAGCAGCGAAGACTGGATCCAATCGCAAGAGACCCAGTACTTC	CASSEDWIQSQETQYF
NA	TRBV6-1	TRBJ1-4	NA	TGTGCCAGCAGCCGGTCAGGCAATGAAAAACTGTTTTTT	CASSRSGNEKLFF
NA	TRBV24-1	TRBJ1-3	NA	TGTGCCACCAACATCCAGGGCTCTGGAAACACCATATATTTT	CATNIQGSGNTIYF
NA	TRBV5-1	TRBJ2-5	NA	TGCGCCAGCAGCTTCTACAGAGAGACCCAGTACTTC	CASSFYRETQYF
NA	TRBV4-2	TRBJ1-5	once	TGTGCCAGCAGCCAAGGGGGGCAGGCAAATCAGCCCCAGCATTTT	CASSQGGQANQPQHF
NA	TRBV9	TRBJ1-5	NA	TGTGCCAGCAGTAATAATGACTTAGACAATCAGCCCCAGCATTTT	CASSNNDLDNQPQHF
NA	TRBV11-2	TRBJ1-5	once	TGTGCCAGCAGCTTGGGGAGGGATAGCAATCAGCCCCAGCATTTT	CASSLGRDSNQPQHF
TRBD2	TRBV5-1	TRBJ2-5	NA	TGCGCCAGCAGCTTAGGAACTAGCGGGGGCCAAGAGACCCAGTACTTC	CASSLGTSGGQETQYF
NA	TRBV15	TRBJ1-2	NA	TGTGCCACCAGCAGAGATCGAGAGCTCGGCCGAGGGCTTGGCTACACCTTC	CATSRDRELGRGLGYTF
NA	TRBV5-4	TRBJ2-5	NA	TGTGCCAGCAGCTTGAACAGACAAGAGACCCAGTACTTC	CASSLNRQETQYF
NA	TRBV19	TRBJ2-1	NA	TGTGCCAGTAGTAGCGGACAGAACAATGAGCAGTTCTTC	CASSSGQNNEQFF
NA	TRBV4-1	TRBJ2-6	NA	TGCGCCAGCAGCCGACTCACAGGTTTACCCTCTGGGGCCAACGTCCTGACTTTC	CASSRLTGLPSGANVLTF